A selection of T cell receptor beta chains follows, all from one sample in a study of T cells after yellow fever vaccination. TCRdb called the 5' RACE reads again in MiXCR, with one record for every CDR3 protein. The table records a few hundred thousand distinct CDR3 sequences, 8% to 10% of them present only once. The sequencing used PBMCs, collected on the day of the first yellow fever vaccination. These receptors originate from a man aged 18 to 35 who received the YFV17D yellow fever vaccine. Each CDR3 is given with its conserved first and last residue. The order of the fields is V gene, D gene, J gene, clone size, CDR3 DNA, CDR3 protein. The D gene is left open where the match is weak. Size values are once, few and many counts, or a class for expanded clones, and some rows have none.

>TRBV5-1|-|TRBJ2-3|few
TGCGCCAGCAGCCTGGGACCAGCCCCAGATACGCAGTATTTT
CASSLGPAPDTQYF
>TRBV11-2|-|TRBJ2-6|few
TGTGCCAGCAGCTCCTACCGGACCTCTGGGGCCAACGTCCTGACTTTC
CASSSYRTSGANVLTF
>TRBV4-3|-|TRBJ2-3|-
TGCGCCAGCAGCCAAGGAGCGTCGCTTAGCAGCACAGATACGCAGTATTTT
CASSQGASLSSTDTQYF
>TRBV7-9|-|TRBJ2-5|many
TGTGCCAGCAAGGGAGAGACCCAGTACTTC
CASKGETQYF
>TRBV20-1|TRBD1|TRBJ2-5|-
TGCAGTGCTCTTTCAGGGGGAAGGAAAGAGACCCAGTACTTC
CSALSGGRKETQYF
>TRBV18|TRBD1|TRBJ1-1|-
TGTGCCAGCTCACCAACCCCGACAGGGTCTGAAGCTTTCTTT
CASSPTPTGSEAFF
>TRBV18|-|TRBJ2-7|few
TGTGCCAGCTCGGGTGCCGCGACTGGAATTCATGAGCAGTACTTC
CASSGAATGIHEQYF
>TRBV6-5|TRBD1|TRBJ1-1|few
TGTGCCAGCAGTTACTCGATAGTCAGGGGGCACACTGAAGCTTTCTTT
CASSYSIVRGHTEAFF
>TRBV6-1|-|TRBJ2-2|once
TGTGCCAGCCACCGAGGCGGGTCGACCGGGGAGCTGTTTTTT
CASHRGGSTGELFF
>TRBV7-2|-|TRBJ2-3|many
TGTGCCAGCAGCTCAGAAGGTAGCACAGATACGCAGTATTTT
CASSSEGSTDTQYF
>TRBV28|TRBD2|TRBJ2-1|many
TGTGCCAGCAACCTCCTAGCGGGGGGGAAGAATGAGCAGTTCTTC
CASNLLAGGKNEQFF
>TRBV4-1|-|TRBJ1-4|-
TGCGCCAGCAGCCAAACCGGGACTGCGGGCGAAAAACTGTTTTTT
CASSQTGTAGEKLFF
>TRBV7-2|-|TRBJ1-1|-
TGTGCCAGCAGCTTACGTTCGGGGCCAACTGAAGCTTTCTTT
CASSLRSGPTEAFF
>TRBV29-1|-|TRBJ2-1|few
TGCAGCGTTCACGGTACAGGGTATCGGTATGAGCAGTTCTTC
CSVHGTGYRYEQFF
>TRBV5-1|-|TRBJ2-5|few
TGCGCCAGCAGTACCACCGGCGGCCAAGAGACCCAGTACTTC
CASSTTGGQETQYF
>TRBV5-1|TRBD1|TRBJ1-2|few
TGCGCCAGCAGCACCCAACAGGGGGCTGATGGCTACACCTTC
CASSTQQGADGYTF
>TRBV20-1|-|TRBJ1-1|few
TGCAGTGCTAGAAACAGGGCTGAAGCTTTCTTT
CSARNRAEAFF
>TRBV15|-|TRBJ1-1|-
TGTGCCACCAGCAGAGTCAGGGAGGGGGGCACTGAAGCTTTCTTT
CATSRVREGGTEAFF
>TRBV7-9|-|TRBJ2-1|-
TGTGCCAGCGCGCCTACCTACCCCAACAATGAGCAGTTCTTC
CASAPTYPNNEQFF
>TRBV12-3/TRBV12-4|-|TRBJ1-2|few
TGTGCCAGCACCTTAGGGCTGTCCTATGGCTACACCTTC
CASTLGLSYGYTF
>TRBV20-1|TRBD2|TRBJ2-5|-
TGCAGTGCTAGAGTGGCGGGGGGGACGGGGGAGACCCAGTACTTC
CSARVAGGTGETQYF
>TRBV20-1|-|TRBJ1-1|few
TGCAGTGCTAGACTACGTTACCGTATGAACACTGAAGCTTTCTTT
CSARLRYRMNTEAFF
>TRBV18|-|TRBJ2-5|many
TGTGCCAGCTCCCGGGGAGAGGCAGAGACCCAGTACTTC
CASSRGEAETQYF
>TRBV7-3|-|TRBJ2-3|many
TGTGCCAGCAGCCTTGGACCCGAGACAGATACGCAGTATTTT
CASSLGPETDTQYF
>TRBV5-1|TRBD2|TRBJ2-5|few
TGCGCCAGCAGCTTGGTCCTAGCGGGGGAAGAGACCCAGTACTTC
CASSLVLAGEETQYF
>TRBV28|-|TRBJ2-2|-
TGTGCCAGCAGCATGCCCCTTCATTGGGGCACCGGGGAGCTGTTTTTT
CASSMPLHWGTGELFF